One sample yielded the 19 T cell receptor beta chains listed below, sequenced in a study of T cells in Graves' hyperthyroidism and ophthalmopathy. Researchers amplified the TCR beta CDR3 regions from RNA transcripts. First-round RT-PCR with HTBI primers amplified the TCR CDR3 region. Via MiXCR, TCRdb re-called the multiplex PCR reads, giving one row per CDR3 protein. The sample has hundreds of thousands of distinct CDR3 sequences; roughly 14% are singletons. Specimen: blood. Every receptor here comes from a woman between 18 and 30 years old with Graves' hyperthyroidism.

This clonotype was found many times. This chain links TRBV20-1 with TRBJ2-7; TRBD1 matches 7 bases. CDR1 is DFQATT and CDR2 is SNEGSKA in the germline V gene (reference sequence). V lost 3 bases to trimming and J lost 4 bases; unmatched junction nucleotides: 6. The CDR3 is 13 residues long. CDR3 in amino acids: CSASEGAGYEQYF. For the CDR3, the DNA is TGCAGTGCTAGTGAGGGGGCAGGGTACGAGCAGTACTTC.

This clonotype was detected ten times or more. The chain combines TRBV12-3 or TRBV12-4 with TRBJ2-1; D might be TRBD2 (5 bases). CDR3 length: 15 residues. Trimming took 4 bases from V and 6 from J, leaving 16 bases between them. The CDR3 protein is CASSSLVASSNEQFF. CDR3 DNA sequence: TGTGCCAGCAGTTCCCTGGTAGCGAGCAGCAATGAGCAGTTCTTC.

This chain joins TRBV19 and TRBJ1-2, with D possibly TRBD1 on 5 matching bases. V dropped 4 bases and J dropped 4 bases, with 16 bases sitting between them. The CDR3 has 15 amino acids. Per germline, CDR1 LNHDA and CDR2 SQIVND (reference sequence). The CDR3 DNA is TGTGCCAGTAGTACGCTCATAGGGGAGGCCTATGGCTACACCTTC. Translation gives CASSTLIGEAYGYTF.

A few counts support this clonotype. The V call is TRBV6-1, the J call TRBJ2-4; tentatively, D is TRBD2 (5 bases). This CDR3 spans 11 amino acids. Trimming shortened V by 10 bases and J by 6 bases, and 10 bases separated the two germline ends. Germline V gene lookup returns CDR1 MNHNS and CDR2 SASEGT. The CDR3, as DNA: TGTGCCACCACTGAGGGAAACATTCAGTACTTC. It yields the protein CATTEGNIQYF.

This chain uses TRBV15 with TRBJ1-3; D gene ambiguous. CDR1 is LNHNV and CDR2 is YYDKDF in the germline V gene (reference sequence). Trimming shortened V by 0 bases and J by 2 bases, and 11 bases separated the two germline ends. The CDR3 contains 16 residues. DNA for the CDR3: TGTGCCACCAGCAGAGATGGGTTGTTGGCTGGAAACACCATATATTTT. Its protein is CATSRDGLLAGNTIYF.

V gene TRBV9 combines with J gene TRBJ1-3; 7 bases map to TRBD1. The trim removed 3 bases at V and 2 bases at J, leaving 8 bases unmatched. The CDR3 is 16 amino acids. The germline V gene encodes CDR1 SGDLS and CDR2 YYNGEE. The CDR3 loop is CASSEGDSLAGNTIYF. The CDR3 DNA reads as TGTGCCAGCAGCGAGGGGGACAGTTTAGCTGGAAACACCATATATTTT.

This rearrangement joins TRBV9 to TRBJ2-2; TRBD1 aligns across 12 bases. Unmatched junction bases numbered 8, after V lost 4 bases and J lost 4 bases. Germline V lookup: CDR1 SGDLS, CDR2 YYNGEE. The CDR3 contains 17 residues. In DNA form, the CDR3 reads TGTGCCAGCAGCACCTGGGGGACAGGGGGCGGCACCGGGGAGCTGTTTTTT. Translated, it gives CASSTWGTGGGTGELFF.

The sample holds many counts of this clonotype. The chain employs TRBV10-3 and TRBJ2-3; 9 positions match TRBD1. CDR3 length: 14 amino acids. V trimming: 7 bases; J trimming: 4 bases; junction bases outside the gene matches: 6. CDR1 is ENHRY and CDR2 is SYGVKD in the germline V gene. As DNA, the CDR3 is TGTGCCATCACCCCGGGACAGGGTGCAGATACGCAGTATTTT. It encodes CAITPGQGADTQYF.

This clonotype has ten or more counts. The V call is TRBV27, the J call TRBJ2-3; D call uncertain. Germline V gene data show CDR1 as MNHEY and CDR2 as SMNVEV (reference sequence). The CDR3 totals 14 residues. V lost 2 bases and J lost 5, with 11 bases in between. CDR3: CASSLRPKGDTQYF. CDR3 coding DNA: TGTGCCAGCAGTTTACGACCTAAGGGAGATACGCAGTATTTT.

This clonotype has ten or more counts. The chain uses TRBV11-2 and TRBJ2-1, with 11 bases aligning to TRBD2. The CDR3 has 18 residues. With V trimmed by 6 bases and J by 1 base, 11 bases remained unmatched. Germline CDR1 reads SGHAT; CDR2 reads FQNNGV. The CDR3 DNA reads TGTGCCAGCAGACCATGGAACCGACTAGCGGGATCCTACAATGAGCAGTTCTTC. Its protein is CASRPWNRLAGSYNEQFF.

The sample holds many counts of this clonotype. The rearrangement uses TRBV11-2 and TRBJ2-5; D might be TRBD1 or TRBD2, each matching 5 bases. Germline V gene data show CDR1 as SGHAT and CDR2 as FQNNGV. V shed 1 base and J shed 5 bases, with 17 bases lying between them. The CDR3 contains 16 residues. Here the CDR3 DNA reads TGTGCCAGCAGCTTAGGTGTGTGGGACCGCACGGAGACCCAGTACTTC. Translating it yields CASSLGVWDRTETQYF.

There are many counts of this clonotype. The chain links TRBV3-1 to TRBJ2-7, with 10 bases identical to TRBD2. The V segment lost 0 bases and the J segment 7 bases; nucleotides outside the gene matches: 6. This CDR3 is built from 15 residues. Germline CDR1 LGHDT, CDR2 YNNKEL (reference sequence). CDR3 DNA sequence: TGTGCCAGCAGCCAAGATCGAGCGGGGGGGCGTGAGCAGTACTTC. Translation: CASSQDRAGGREQYF.

This clonotype was seen at least ten times. The rearrangement joins TRBV27 to TRBJ1-6; unclear D gene. V was trimmed by 0 bases and J by 6 bases, leaving 9 bases between them. This CDR3 comprises 15 residues. Germline V gene data show CDR1 as MNHEY and CDR2 as SMNVEV (reference sequence). CDR3 nucleotides: TGTGCCAGCAGTTTATCGGCGGGGATTAATTCACCCCTCCACTTT. This sequence encodes CASSLSAGINSPLHF.

Many counts were recorded for this clonotype. V and J are TRBV30 and TRBJ1-2; D remains unclear. The V end lost 3 bases, the J end lost 4 bases, and 18 bases lay between the germline ends. This CDR3 has 15 amino acids. CDR1 and CDR2 from the germline V gene are GTSNPN and SVGIG (reference sequence). The CDR3: CAWSTGQVRGYGYTF. In DNA form, the CDR3 reads TGTGCCTGGAGCACCGGGCAGGTCCGAGGCTATGGCTACACCTTC.

This clonotype was found many times. The V and J genes are TRBV6-1 and TRBJ2-4; a weak D match, TRBD2 (5 bases). Germline V gene sequence: CDR1 MNHNS, CDR2 SASEGT. V lost 6 bases and J lost 1, with 10 bases in between. The CDR3 length is 14 residues. CDR3 DNA sequence: TGTGCCAGCAGGCGGCCGGGGGCCAAAAACATTCAGTACTTC. Its protein is CASRRPGAKNIQYF.

This clonotype was seen repeatedly, ten times or more. This chain links TRBV18 with TRBJ2-7; D unclear. The CDR3 runs 14 residues. Germline CDR1 and CDR2: KGHSH and LQKENI. V was clipped by 2 bases and J by 5 bases, with 13 bases between them. CDR3 loop: CASSPMWGRDEQYF. The CDR3 nucleotides read TGTGCCAGCTCACCAATGTGGGGTCGGGACGAGCAGTACTTC.

This clonotype was seen ten or more times. Being one base from a much bigger clone, this may be a read error. The chain couples TRBV12-3 or TRBV12-4 to TRBJ2-7; 10 positions match TRBD2. The CDR3 spans 14 residues. The CDR3 region is CAGSHSGRSYEQYF. The CDR3 DNA sequence: TGTGCCGGCAGTCATAGCGGGAGGTCCTACGAGCAGTACTTC.

This clonotype was observed at least ten times. The chain couples TRBV29-1 to TRBJ2-7, with 9 bases identical to TRBD2. Germline values: CDR1 SQVTM, CDR2 ANQGSEA. This CDR3 is 15 amino acids long. V lost 6 bases, J lost 3 bases, and 12 bases stayed unmatched. CDR3 DNA sequence: TGCAGCGTGGAATCGGGCGGGAGGGCCAACTACGAGCAGTACTTC. As protein: CSVESGGRANYEQYF.

Only a few counts were recorded for this clonotype. J is TRBJ2-1 and V is TRBV7-3; no reliable D call. The V end was cut by 1 base, the J end by 6 bases, with 16 bases between. Germline CDR1 reads SGHTA; CDR2 reads FQGTGA. CDR3 length: 16 residues. In DNA form, the CDR3 reads TGTGCCAGCAGCTTAAAAGGTACTCCCAGATTCAATGAGCAGTTCTTC. Encoded protein: CASSLKGTPRFNEQFF.